A selection of T cell receptor beta chains follows, all from one sample in a study of sequential checkpoint blockade in melanoma. TCRdb's copy holds only in-frame clones and misses some; the assay was immunoSEQ multiplex PCR. The sample lists around 15,000 clones, around 94% occurring once. The source material was CD8+ T cells sorted from blood (inferred from file names), sampled from a patient given nivolumab and ipilimumab in sequence. The receptors here all came from a human donor with melanoma. The CDR3 runs from the conserved cysteine through the conserved F or W. The D gene is left open where the match is weak. A clone size is listed for some rows: how often the clone was seen (once, few, many), or a class if it is expanded.

size	V	D	J	CDR3	DNA
.	TRBV9	.	TRBJ1-2	CASSVASADGGYTF	TGTGCCAGCAGCGTAGCTTCAGCCGACGGGGGCTACACCTTC
.	TRBV19	.	TRBJ2-7	CASSPLDFYEQYF	TGTGCCAGTAGTCCCCTGGACTTCTACGAGCAGTACTTC
few	TRBV4-3	TRBD1	TRBJ1-1	CASSLDETGRTEAFF	TGCGCCAGCAGCCTAGACGAGACAGGGAGGACTGAAGCTTTCTTT
.	TRBV7-6	TRBD1	TRBJ1-1	CASSSWDRGWTEAFF	TGTGCCAGCAGCTCATGGGACAGGGGATGGACTGAAGCTTTCTTT
once	TRBV28	.	TRBJ1-6	CASSMGAVDNSPLHF	TGTGCCAGCAGTATGGGGGCAGTTGATAATTCACCCCTCCACTTT
.	TRBV2	.	TRBJ2-7	CASSGGGEQYF	TGTGCCAGCAGTGGAGGGGGCGAGCAGTACTTC
.	TRBV29-1	.	TRBJ1-2	CSVPFGRVDGYTF	TGCAGCGTTCCGTTTGGGAGGGTTGATGGCTACACCTTC
.	TRBV7-2	.	TRBJ1-2	CASSFDRGGYTF	TGTGCCAGCAGCTTCGACCGGGGTGGCTACACCTTC
.	TRBV13	.	TRBJ1-4	CASSPFGGSEKLFF	TGTGCCAGCAGCCCCTTTGGGGGCTCTGAAAAACTGTTTTTT
.	TRBV29-1	.	TRBJ2-6	CSVLETGANVLTF	TGCAGCGTTTTAGAGACTGGGGCCAACGTCCTGACTTTC
.	TRBV5-5	TRBD1	TRBJ1-3	CASSLWQGAFSGNTIYF	TGTGCCAGCAGCTTGTGGCAGGGGGCCTTCTCTGGAAACACCATATATTTT
.	TRBV4-1	.	TRBJ2-7	CASSLTTRNADYEQYF	TGCGCCAGCAGCCTTACGACAAGAAACGCCGACTACGAGCAGTACTTC
.	TRBV6-5	.	TRBJ2-7	CASSYSGSSYEQYF	TGTGCCAGCAGTTACTCCGGGAGCTCCTACGAGCAGTACTTC
once	TRBV5-4	.	TRBJ2-7	CASSPDSAYEQYF	TGTGCCAGCAGCCCGGACTCAGCCTACGAGCAGTACTTC
.	TRBV25-1	TRBD1	TRBJ1-4	CASSEVTLLLSGGDSVFF	TGTGCCAGCAGTGAAGTCACTCTTTTACTGTCGGGAGGGGACAGTGTGTTTTTT
.	TRBV20-1	.	TRBJ1-2	CSAENYGYTF	TGCAGTGCTGAGAACTATGGCTACACCTTC
once	TRBV7-2	TRBD1	TRBJ2-7	CASSLQDRGTYEQYF	TGTGCCAGCAGCTTACAGGACAGGGGAACCTACGAGCAGTACTTC
.	TRBV19	TRBD1	TRBJ1-1	CASRRDREGYFSTEAFF	TGTGCCAGTAGGAGGGACAGGGAAGGTTATTTTAGTACTGAAGCTTTCTTT
.	TRBV5-6	.	TRBJ2-7	CASSSLSRDSSPYEQYF	TGTGCCAGCAGTTCTCTGTCGCGGGACAGCTCACCCTACGAGCAGTACTTC
.	TRBV27	.	TRBJ1-5	CASSLHYREQPQHF	TGTGCCAGCAGTCTCCACTACAGGGAGCAGCCCCAGCATTTT
once	TRBV30	TRBD2	TRBJ2-7	CAWRPSGMGYEQYF	TGTGCCTGGAGGCCGAGCGGGATGGGCTACGAGCAGTACTTC
.	TRBV4-1	TRBD1	TRBJ1-1	CASSQIQARGAFF	TGCGCCAGCAGCCAAATACAGGCCAGGGGGGCTTTCTTT
.	TRBV4-1	.	TRBJ1-1	CASSQEGGTEAFF	TGCGCCAGCAGCCAAGAAGGAGGAACTGAAGCTTTCTTT